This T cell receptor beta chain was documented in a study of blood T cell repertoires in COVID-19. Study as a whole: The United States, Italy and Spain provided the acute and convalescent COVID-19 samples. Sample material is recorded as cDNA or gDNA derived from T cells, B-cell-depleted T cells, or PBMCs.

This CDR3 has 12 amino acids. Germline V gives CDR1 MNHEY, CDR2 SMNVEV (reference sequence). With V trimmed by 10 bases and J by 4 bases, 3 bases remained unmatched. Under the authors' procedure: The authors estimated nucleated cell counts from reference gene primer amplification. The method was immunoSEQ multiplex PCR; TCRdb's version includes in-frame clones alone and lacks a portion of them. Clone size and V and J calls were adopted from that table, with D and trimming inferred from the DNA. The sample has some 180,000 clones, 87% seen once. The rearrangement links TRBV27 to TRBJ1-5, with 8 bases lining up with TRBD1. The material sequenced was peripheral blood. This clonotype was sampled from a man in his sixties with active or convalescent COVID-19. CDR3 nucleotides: TGTGCCACCAGGACAGGGAATCAGCCCCAGCATTTT. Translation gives CATRTGNQPQHF.